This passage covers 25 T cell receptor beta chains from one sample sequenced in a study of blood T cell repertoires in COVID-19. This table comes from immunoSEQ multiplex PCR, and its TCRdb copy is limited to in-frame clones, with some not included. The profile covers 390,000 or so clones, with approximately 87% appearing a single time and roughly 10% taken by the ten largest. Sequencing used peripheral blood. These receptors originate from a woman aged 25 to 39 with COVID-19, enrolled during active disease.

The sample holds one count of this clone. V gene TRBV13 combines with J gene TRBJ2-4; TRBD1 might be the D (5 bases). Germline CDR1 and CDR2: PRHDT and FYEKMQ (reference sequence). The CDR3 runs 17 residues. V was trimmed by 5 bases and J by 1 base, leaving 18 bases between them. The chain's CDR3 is CASSPQGAILAKNIQYF. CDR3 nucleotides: TGTGCCAGCAGCCCCCAGGGTGCCATCCTGGCCAAAAACATTCAGTACTTC.

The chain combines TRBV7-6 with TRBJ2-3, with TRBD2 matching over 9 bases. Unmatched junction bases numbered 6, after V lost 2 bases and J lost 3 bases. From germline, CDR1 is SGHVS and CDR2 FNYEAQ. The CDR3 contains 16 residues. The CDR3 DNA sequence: TGTGCCAGCAGCTTATTAGCGGGAGTTCGAACAGATACGCAGTATTTT. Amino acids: CASSLLAGVRTDTQYF.

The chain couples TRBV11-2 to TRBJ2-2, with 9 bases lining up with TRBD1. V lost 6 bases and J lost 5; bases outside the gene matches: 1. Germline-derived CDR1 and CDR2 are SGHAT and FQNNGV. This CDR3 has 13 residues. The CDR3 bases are TGTGCCAGCAGGACAGGGGGGACCGGGGAGCTGTTTTTT. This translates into CASRTGGTGELFF. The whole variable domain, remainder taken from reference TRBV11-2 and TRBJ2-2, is EAGVAQSPRYKIIEKRQSVAFWCNPISGHATLYWYQQILGQGPKLLIQFQNNGVVDDSQLPKDRFSAERLKGVDSTLKIQPAKLEDSAVYLCASRTGGTGELFFGEGSRLTVL.

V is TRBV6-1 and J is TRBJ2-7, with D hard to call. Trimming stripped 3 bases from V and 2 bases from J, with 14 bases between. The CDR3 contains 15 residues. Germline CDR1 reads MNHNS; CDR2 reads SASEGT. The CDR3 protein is CASSEPGDVAYEQYF. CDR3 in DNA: TGTGCCAGCAGTGAGCCCGGAGACGTAGCCTACGAGCAGTACTTC.

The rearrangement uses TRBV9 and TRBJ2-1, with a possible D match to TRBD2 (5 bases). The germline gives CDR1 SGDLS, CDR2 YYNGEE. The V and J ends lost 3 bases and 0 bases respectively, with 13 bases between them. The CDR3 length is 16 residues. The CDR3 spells CASSEERASSYNEQFF. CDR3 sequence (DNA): TGTGCCAGCAGCGAGGAGAGGGCTAGCTCCTACAATGAGCAGTTCTTC.

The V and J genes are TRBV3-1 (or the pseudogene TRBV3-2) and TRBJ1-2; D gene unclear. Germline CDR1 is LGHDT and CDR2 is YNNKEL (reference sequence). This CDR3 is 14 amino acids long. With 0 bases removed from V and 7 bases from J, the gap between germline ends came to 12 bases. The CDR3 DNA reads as TGTGCCAGCAGCCAAGATGCGCGATCGGGTGGCTACACCTTC. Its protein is CASSQDARSGGYTF.

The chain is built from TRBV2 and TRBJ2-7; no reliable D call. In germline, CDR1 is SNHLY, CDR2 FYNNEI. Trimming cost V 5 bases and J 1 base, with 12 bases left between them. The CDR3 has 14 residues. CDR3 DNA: TGTGCCAGCAGTTCAACACCGCCTTCCTACGAGCAGTACTTC. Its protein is CASSSTPPSYEQYF.

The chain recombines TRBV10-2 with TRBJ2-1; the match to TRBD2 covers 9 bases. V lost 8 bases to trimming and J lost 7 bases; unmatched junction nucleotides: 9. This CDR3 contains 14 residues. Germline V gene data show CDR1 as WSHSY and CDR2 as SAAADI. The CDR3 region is CASQPGLAPNEQFF. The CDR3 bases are TGCGCCAGCCAACCAGGACTAGCGCCTAATGAGCAGTTCTTC.

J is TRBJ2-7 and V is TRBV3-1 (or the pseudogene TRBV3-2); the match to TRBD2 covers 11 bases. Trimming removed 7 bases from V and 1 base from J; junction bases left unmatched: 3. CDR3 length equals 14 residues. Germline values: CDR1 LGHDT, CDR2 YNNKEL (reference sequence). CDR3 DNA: TGTGCCAGCATGCTAGCGGGAGGATCCTACGAGCAGTACTTC. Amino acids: CASMLAGGSYEQYF.

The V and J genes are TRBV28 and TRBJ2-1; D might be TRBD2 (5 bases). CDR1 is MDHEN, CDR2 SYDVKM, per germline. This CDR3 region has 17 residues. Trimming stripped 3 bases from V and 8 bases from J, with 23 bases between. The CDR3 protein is CASSFSFSLDSKDEQFF. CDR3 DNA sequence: TGTGCCAGCAGTTTTTCCTTCTCATTGGACTCCAAGGATGAGCAGTTCTTC. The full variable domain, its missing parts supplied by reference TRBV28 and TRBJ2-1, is DVKVTQSSRYLVKRTGEKVFLECVQDMDHENMFWYRQDPGLGLRLIYFSYDVKMKEKGDIPEGYSVSREKKERFSLILESASTNQTSMYLCASSFSFSLDSKDEQFFGPGTRLTVL.

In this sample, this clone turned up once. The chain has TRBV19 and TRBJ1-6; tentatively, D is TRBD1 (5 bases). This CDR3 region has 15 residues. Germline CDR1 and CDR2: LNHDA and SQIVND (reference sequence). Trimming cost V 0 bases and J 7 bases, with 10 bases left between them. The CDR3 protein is CASSIDAGPNSPLHF. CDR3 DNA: TGTGCCAGTAGTATAGACGCAGGGCCCAATTCACCCCTCCACTTT.

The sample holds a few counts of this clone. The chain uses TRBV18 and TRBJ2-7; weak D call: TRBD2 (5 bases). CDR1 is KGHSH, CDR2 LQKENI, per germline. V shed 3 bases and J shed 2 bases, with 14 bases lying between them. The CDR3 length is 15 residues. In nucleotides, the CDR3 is TGTGCCAGCTCACCTCCGGGATTAGGAGCCTACGAGCAGTACTTC. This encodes CASSPPGLGAYEQYF. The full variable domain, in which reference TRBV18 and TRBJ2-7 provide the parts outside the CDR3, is NAGVMQNPRHLVRRRGQEARLRCSPMKGHSHVYWYRQLPEEGLKFMVYLQKENIIDESGMPKERFSAEFPKEGPSILRIQQVVRGDSAAYFCASSPPGLGAYEQYFGPGTRLTVT.

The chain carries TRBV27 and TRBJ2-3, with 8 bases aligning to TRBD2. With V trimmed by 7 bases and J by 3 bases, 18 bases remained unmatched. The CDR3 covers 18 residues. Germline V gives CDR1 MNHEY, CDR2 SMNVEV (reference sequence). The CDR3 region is CASTFLDSGSSETDTQYF. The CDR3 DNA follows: TGTGCCAGCACCTTCCTGGACAGCGGGAGTTCGGAGACAGATACGCAGTATTTT.

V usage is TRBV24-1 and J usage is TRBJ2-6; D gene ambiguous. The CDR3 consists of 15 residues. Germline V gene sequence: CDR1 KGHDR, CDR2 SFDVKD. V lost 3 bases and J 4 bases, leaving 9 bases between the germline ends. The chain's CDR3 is CATSDTQVGANVLTF. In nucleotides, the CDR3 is TGTGCCACCAGTGATACCCAGGTAGGGGCCAACGTCCTGACTTTC.

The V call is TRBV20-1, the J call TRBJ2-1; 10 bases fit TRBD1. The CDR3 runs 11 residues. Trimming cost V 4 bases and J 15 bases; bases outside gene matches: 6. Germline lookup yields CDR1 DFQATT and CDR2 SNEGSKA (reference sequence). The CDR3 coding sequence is TGCAGTGCTACTAGACAGGGGGCGGCGTTCTTC. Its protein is CSATRQGAAFF.

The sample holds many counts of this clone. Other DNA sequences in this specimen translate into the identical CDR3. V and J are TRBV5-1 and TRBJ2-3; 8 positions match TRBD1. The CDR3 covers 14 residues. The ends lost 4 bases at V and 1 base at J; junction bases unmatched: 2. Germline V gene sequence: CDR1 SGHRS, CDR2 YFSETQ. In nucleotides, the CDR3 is TGCGCCAGCAGCCTGGACAGGGGCACAGATACGCAGTATTTT. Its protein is CASSLDRGTDTQYF. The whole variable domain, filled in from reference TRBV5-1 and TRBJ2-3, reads KAGVTQTPRYLIKTRGQQVTLSCSPISGHRSVSWYQQTPGQGLQFLFEYFSETQRNKGNFPGRFSGRQFSNSRSEMNVSTLELGDSALYLCASSLDRGTDTQYFGPGTRLTVL.

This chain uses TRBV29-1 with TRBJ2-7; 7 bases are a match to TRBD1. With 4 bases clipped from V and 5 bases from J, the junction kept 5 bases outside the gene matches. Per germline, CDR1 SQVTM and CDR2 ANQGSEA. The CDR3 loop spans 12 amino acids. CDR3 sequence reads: CSVVRGTHEQYF. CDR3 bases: TGCAGCGTTGTCAGGGGGACCCACGAGCAGTACTTC.

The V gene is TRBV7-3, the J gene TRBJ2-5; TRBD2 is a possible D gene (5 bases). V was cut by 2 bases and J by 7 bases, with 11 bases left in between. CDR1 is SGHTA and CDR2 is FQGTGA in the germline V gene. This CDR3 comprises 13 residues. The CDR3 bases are TGTGCCAGCAGCTTAGGACCGGAGGCGACCCAGTACTTC. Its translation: CASSLGPEATQYF.

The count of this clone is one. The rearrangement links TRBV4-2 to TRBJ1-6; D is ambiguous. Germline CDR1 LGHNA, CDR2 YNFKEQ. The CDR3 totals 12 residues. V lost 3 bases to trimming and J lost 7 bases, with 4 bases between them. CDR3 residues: CASSHKNSPLHF. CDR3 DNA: TGTGCCAGCAGCCACAAAAATTCACCCCTCCACTTT.

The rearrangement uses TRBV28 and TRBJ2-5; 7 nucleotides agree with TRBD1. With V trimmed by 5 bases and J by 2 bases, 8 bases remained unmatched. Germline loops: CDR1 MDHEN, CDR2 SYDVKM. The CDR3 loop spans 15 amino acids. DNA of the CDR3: TGTGCCAGCAGTCTTGACCGGGACAGACAAGAGACCCAGTACTTC. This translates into CASSLDRDRQETQYF. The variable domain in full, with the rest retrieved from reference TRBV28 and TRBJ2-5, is DVKVTQSSRYLVKRTGEKVFLECVQDMDHENMFWYRQDPGLGLRLIYFSYDVKMKEKGDIPEGYSVSREKKERFSLILESASTNQTSMYLCASSLDRDRQETQYFGPGTRLLVL.

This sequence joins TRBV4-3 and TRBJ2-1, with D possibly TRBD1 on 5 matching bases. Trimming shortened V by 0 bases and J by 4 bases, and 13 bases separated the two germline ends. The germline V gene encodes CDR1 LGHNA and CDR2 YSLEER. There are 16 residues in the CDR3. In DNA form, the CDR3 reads TGCGCCAGCAGCCAAGAGCCGGCAGGGCAGTACAATGAGCAGTTCTTC. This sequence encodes CASSQEPAGQYNEQFF.

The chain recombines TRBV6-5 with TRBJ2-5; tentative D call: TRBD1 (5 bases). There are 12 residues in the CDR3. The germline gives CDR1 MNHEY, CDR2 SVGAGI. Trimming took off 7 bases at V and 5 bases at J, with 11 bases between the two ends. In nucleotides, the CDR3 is TGTGCCAGCAAAAGGGGCGGCGAGACCCAGTACTTC. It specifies CASKRGGETQYF.

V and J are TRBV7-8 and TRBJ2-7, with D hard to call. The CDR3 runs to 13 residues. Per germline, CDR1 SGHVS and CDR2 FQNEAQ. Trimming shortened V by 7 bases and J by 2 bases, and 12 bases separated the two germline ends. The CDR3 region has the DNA TGTGCCAGCAACCCTATTCCGCCCTACGAGCAGTACTTC. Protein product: CASNPIPPYEQYF.

CDR3 in amino acids: CASRQGAQVDEQFF. The CDR3 nucleotides are TGCGCCAGCAGGCAGGGGGCCCAGGTGGATGAGCAGTTCTTC. The chain recombines TRBV10-1 with TRBJ2-1, with 8 bases that match TRBD1. Losses at the gene ends were 6 bases for V and 8 bases for J; bases not matched to a gene: 9. CDR3 length equals 14 residues. The germline V gene has CDR1 WNHNN and CDR2 SYGVQD (reference sequence).

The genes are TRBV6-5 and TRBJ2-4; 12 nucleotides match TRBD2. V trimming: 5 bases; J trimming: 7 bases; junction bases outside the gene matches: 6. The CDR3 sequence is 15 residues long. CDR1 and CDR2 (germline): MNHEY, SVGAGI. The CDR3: CASSLHLAGGNIQYF. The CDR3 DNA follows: TGTGCCAGCAGTCTACATCTAGCGGGAGGGAACATTCAGTACTTC.